Following are 28 T cell receptor beta chains from one sample sequenced in a study of cytomegalovirus exposure and HLA in healthy donors. 60 Vbeta and 13 Jbeta primers were used in PCR. TCRdb's table, derived via immunoSEQ multiplex PCR, lists solely in-frame clones and lacks some. The top ten clones hold about 1.9% of a sample with about 170,000 clones, roughly 80% of them seen once. Sequenced sample: PBMCs. Source of these receptors: a female donor in good health and CMV-seronegative.

The gene calls are TRBV5-1 and TRBJ1-2; the match to TRBD1 covers 8 bases. The CDR3 has 13 amino acids. Trimming removed 4 bases from V and 4 bases from J; junction bases left unmatched: 3. The germline gives CDR1 SGHRS, CDR2 YFSETQ. CDR3 bases: TGCGCCAGCAGCACAGGACAGGGCTATGGCTACACCTTC. As protein: CASSTGQGYGYTF.

The gene calls are TRBV25-1 and TRBJ1-1; a possible D gene is TRBD1 (6 bases). Trimming stripped 1 base from V and 10 bases from J, with 19 bases between. The germline V gene encodes CDR1 MGHDK and CDR2 SYGVNS. The CDR3 extends over 15 amino acids. The CDR3 DNA is TGTGCCAGCAGTGAATCGAGCGGGGGGGCGCGGGCAGCTTTCTTT. Its translation: CASSESSGGARAAFF. Full variable domain (remainder filled in from reference TRBV25-1 and TRBJ1-1): EADIYQTPRYLVIGTGKKITLECSQTMGHDKMYWYQQDPGMELHLIHYSYGVNSTEKGDLSSESTVSRIRTEHFPLTLESARPSHTSQYLCASSESSGGARAAFFGQGTRLTVV.

This chain joins TRBV21-1 and TRBJ2-1; the listed D gene, TRBD2, was not tested against the DNA. TRBV21-1 is recorded as a pseudogene. This CDR3 contains 19 residues. The CDR3 DNA follows: TGTGCCAGCAGCAAAGTCGGGGGTGACCTAGCGGGAGTCTACAATGAGCAGTTCTTC. Translated: CASSKVGGDLAGVYNEQFF.

The V gene is TRBV2, the J gene TRBJ2-1; 11 bases are shared with TRBD2. J gave up 6 bases and V 5 bases, and 9 bases lay outside the gene matches. The CDR3 contains 16 residues. In germline, CDR1 is SNHLY, CDR2 FYNNEI. The DNA for the CDR3 is TGTGCCAGCAGTCGACTAGCGGGGTCCCAGGGCAATGAGCAGTTCTTC. Protein product: CASSRLAGSQGNEQFF.

The gene calls are TRBV30 and TRBJ2-1; D gene ambiguous. The CDR3 runs to 12 residues. V lost 3 bases, J lost 8 bases, and 11 bases lay in between. Per germline, CDR1 GTSNPN and CDR2 SVGIG (reference sequence). Written as DNA, the CDR3 is TGTGCCTGGAGATGGCGAGGCTATGAGCAGTTCTTC. Translating it yields CAWRWRGYEQFF.

The chain is built from TRBV5-1 and TRBJ2-5; D possibly corresponds to TRBD2 (6 bases). This CDR3 contains 14 residues. Germline assignment: CDR1 SGHRS and CDR2 YFSETQ. Deletions cut 4 bases from V and 2 bases from J, with 12 bases between. CDR3: CASSPGGVQETQYF. Here the CDR3 DNA reads TGCGCCAGCAGCCCCGGGGGAGTACAAGAGACCCAGTACTTC.

The CDR3 sequence: CASSAHRGGPPNGELFF. CDR3 DNA sequence: TGTGCCAGCAGCGCTCATCGGGGGGGGCCCCCCAACGGGGAGCTGTTTTTT. The rearrangement links TRBV9 to TRBJ2-2, with TRBD2 identical over 8 bases. The CDR3 is made up of 17 amino acids. Germline CDR1 SGDLS, CDR2 YYNGEE. The ends lost 3 bases at V and 7 bases at J; junction bases unmatched: 14.

The CDR3 nucleotides read TGTGCCAGTGTCAATTGGGCGTCGAACTATGGCTACACCTTC. As protein: CASVNWASNYGYTF. The V gene is TRBV2, the J gene TRBJ1-2; D not certain. Trimming took off 9 bases at V and 2 bases at J, with 16 bases between the two ends. This CDR3 has 14 residues. Germline CDR1 and CDR2: SNHLY and FYNNEI.

This clone is a singleton in its sample. The V call is TRBV29-1, the J call TRBJ1-2; D is perhaps TRBD1 (6 bases). Deletions cut 7 bases from V and 5 bases from J, with 14 bases between. The CDR3 runs to 12 residues. Germline loops: CDR1 SQVTM, CDR2 ANQGSEA. CDR3: CSASGHGYGYTF. CDR3 DNA sequence: TGCAGCGCCTCGGGACACGGTTATGGCTACACCTTC.

J is TRBJ1-3 and V is TRBV6-6; TRBD1 matches at 9 bases. V lost 6 bases, J lost 7 bases, and 10 bases stayed unmatched. This CDR3 has 15 amino acids. Looked up from germline, CDR1 is MNHNY and CDR2 is SVGAGI (reference sequence). CDR3 loop: CASRRTTGGANTIYF. CDR3 DNA sequence: TGTGCCAGCAGAAGAACGACAGGGGGAGCGAACACCATATATTTT.

The chain couples TRBV30 to TRBJ2-1, with 9 bases matching TRBD2. The CDR3 extends over 14 amino acids. Germline V CDR1 and CDR2: GTSNPN, SVGIG (reference sequence). After removal of 0 bases from V and 9 bases from J, the junction contained 6 bases not matched to a gene. CDR3 sequence: CAWSVGGRAFEQFF. The CDR3, as DNA: TGTGCCTGGAGTGTAGGCGGGAGGGCCTTTGAGCAGTTCTTC.

The V gene is TRBV25-1, the J gene TRBJ1-1; TRBD1 might be the D (6 bases). Germline V gives CDR1 MGHDK, CDR2 SYGVNS. The CDR3 is made up of 15 amino acids. Trimming left V 3 bases short and J 1 base short, with 12 bases between. CDR3 sequence: CASSDSGRGNTEAFF. CDR3 DNA sequence: TGTGCCAGCAGTGACTCTGGCAGGGGGAACACTGAAGCTTTCTTT.

The chain links TRBV15 to TRBJ2-7; 7 positions match TRBD2. The V gene end was trimmed by 0 bases and the J gene end by 2 bases; junction bases not matched to a gene: 4. The length of the CDR3 is 15 residues. Germline CDR1 reads LNHNV; CDR2 reads YYDKDF (reference sequence). CDR3 coding DNA: TGTGCCACCAGCAGAGATGACAGCGGGGCCTACGAGCAGTACTTC. It encodes CATSRDDSGAYEQYF.

With regard to this clone: An end of the junction does not agree with germline; a read error may underlie this. The V gene is TRBV6-4, the J gene TRBJ2-1; D ambiguous. Germline loops: CDR1 MRHNA, CDR2 SNTAGT. The CDR3 sequence is 14 residues long. DNA of the CDR3: TGTGCCAGCAGTCCCGAGTTAAACTACAATAAGCAGTTCTTC. As protein: CASSPELNYNKQFF.

The chain uses TRBV6-5 and TRBJ1-1, with 8 bases lining up with TRBD1. Trimming cost V 6 bases and J 5 bases; bases outside gene matches: 8. CDR1 is MNHEY, CDR2 SVGAGI, per germline. The CDR3 is made up of 14 amino acids. CDR3 sequence: CASSRTGIVTEAFF. In DNA form, the CDR3 reads TGTGCCAGCAGCCGGACAGGGATTGTAACTGAAGCTTTCTTT.

The chain carries TRBV30 and TRBJ2-7; 8 nucleotides line up with TRBD2. The CDR3 sequence is 14 residues long. Germline assignment: CDR1 GTSNPN and CDR2 SVGIG (reference sequence). V dropped 6 bases and J dropped 3; count of bases not matched to a gene: 10. CDR3 nucleotides: TGTGCCTGCCCTTTTAATCGGGGGGGCTACGAGCAGTACTTC. This encodes CACPFNRGGYEQYF.

The rearrangement uses TRBV10-3 and TRBJ1-5; TRBD1 is a possible D gene (5 bases). Germline V lookup: CDR1 ENHRY, CDR2 SYGVKD. V lost 0 bases to trimming and J lost 5 bases, with 11 bases between them. The CDR3 is made up of 15 amino acids. CDR3 residues: CAISESLGPYQPQHF. The CDR3 DNA sequence: TGTGCCATCAGTGAGTCGCTGGGGCCCTATCAGCCCCAGCATTTT.

This rearrangement joins TRBV30 to TRBJ2-1, with a weak D call TRBD2 (5 bases). Deletions cut 2 bases from V and 4 bases from J, with 12 bases between. CDR1 is GTSNPN, CDR2 SVGIG, per germline (reference sequence). This CDR3 contains 14 residues. Written as DNA, the CDR3 is TGTGCCTGGAGTACGGGGAGTGAGTACAATGAGCAGTTCTTC. Protein product: CAWSTGSEYNEQFF.

This chain uses TRBV6-5 with TRBJ2-3, with 7 bases that match TRBD1. CDR1 and CDR2 (germline): MNHEY, SVGAGI. V shed 5 bases and J 5 bases; nucleotides not matched to a gene: 4. CDR3 length: 13 amino acids. CDR3 residues: CASSRQGIDTQYF. Written as DNA, the CDR3 is TGTGCCAGCAGTAGACAGGGCATAGATACGCAGTATTTT.

The chain uses TRBV6-6 and TRBJ2-7, with D tentatively TRBD2 (6 bases). V lost 6 bases and J 7 bases, leaving 16 bases between the germline ends. CDR3 length equals 13 residues. Germline CDR1 and CDR2: MNHNY and SVGAGI (reference sequence). CDR3: CASSLGGRDEQYF. CDR3 in DNA: TGTGCCAGCAGCCTGGGAGGCCGGGATGAGCAGTACTTC.

The gene calls are TRBV2 and TRBJ1-4; D is ambiguous. CDR1 and CDR2 (germline): SNHLY, FYNNEI. V lost 9 bases to trimming and J lost 6 bases, with 8 bases between them. The CDR3 loop spans 11 amino acids. Here the CDR3 reads CASFYYEKLFF. The CDR3 DNA reads as TGTGCCAGTTTCTATTATGAAAAACTGTTTTTT.

This clone was counted a few times. The CDR3 sequence: CASSSPRQTANTEAFF. In DNA, the CDR3 is TGTGCCAGCAGCTCTCCTCGACAAACGGCTAACACTGAAGCTTTCTTT. This rearrangement joins TRBV9 to TRBJ1-1; no reliable D call. V shed 4 bases and J shed 2 bases, with 18 bases lying between them. The CDR3 is 16 amino acids. CDR1 and CDR2 (germline): SGDLS, YYNGEE.

The gene calls are TRBV2 and TRBJ1-2, with 9 bases aligning to TRBD1. Germline CDR1 is SNHLY and CDR2 is FYNNEI. V shed 6 bases, J shed 8 bases, and the junction held 7 bases outside the gene matches. CDR3 size: 13 residues. This CDR3 reads CASSPDRGEGYTF. The DNA for the CDR3 is TGTGCCAGCAGCCCTGACAGGGGGGAAGGCTACACCTTC.

The chain links TRBV5-1 to TRBJ2-5; D possibly corresponds to TRBD1 (6 bases). Germline CDR1 and CDR2: SGHRS and YFSETQ. Trimming shortened V by 4 bases and J by 4 bases, and 17 bases separated the two germline ends. This CDR3 is built from 15 residues. The chain's CDR3 is CASSLLQGTGETQYF. CDR3 in DNA: TGCGCCAGCAGCCTACTACAGGGAACCGGAGAGACCCAGTACTTC.

This chain joins TRBV7-2 and TRBJ2-7, with 7 bases lining up with TRBD1. The length of the CDR3 is 15 residues. In germline, CDR1 is SGHTA, CDR2 FQGNSA. The V gene end was trimmed by 0 bases and the J gene end by 6 bases; junction bases not matched to a gene: 8. CDR3 nucleotides: TGTGCCAGCAGCTTAGCAGGGGGCGCATACCTCGAGCAGTACTTC. Translating it yields CASSLAGGAYLEQYF.

Points on this clone: Other nucleotide sequences from this sample produce the same CDR3. This chain uses TRBV18 with TRBJ2-7; maybe TRBD2 (5 bases). V was pared by 3 bases and J by 1 base, with 10 bases between. Germline CDR1 reads KGHSH; CDR2 reads LQKENI. The CDR3 has 14 residues. Here the CDR3 reads CASSPGTGSYEQYF. The CDR3 DNA reads TGTGCCAGCTCACCCGGCACGGGGTCCTACGAGCAGTACTTC.

This clone is a singleton in its sample. This sequence joins TRBV4-1 and TRBJ1-5, with TRBD1 matching 7 bases. There are 15 residues in the CDR3. With 2 bases clipped from V and 2 bases from J, the junction kept 3 bases outside the gene matches. CDR1 MGHRA and CDR2 YSYEKL come from the germline V gene. In DNA, the CDR3 is TGCGCCAGCAGCCAAAGGGGGCTTGGCAATCAGCCCCAGCATTTT. Translated: CASSQRGLGNQPQHF.

The gene calls are TRBV5-4 and TRBJ2-2; 7 nucleotides agree with TRBD1. The junction had 12 bases not matched to a gene; V was cut back by 4 bases and J by 6 bases. CDR3 length equals 16 residues. Germline loops: CDR1 SGHNT, CDR2 YYREEE (reference sequence). The CDR3: CASSPVTGVWAGELFF. CDR3 nucleotides: TGTGCCAGCAGCCCGGTCACAGGGGTATGGGCCGGGGAGCTGTTTTTT.